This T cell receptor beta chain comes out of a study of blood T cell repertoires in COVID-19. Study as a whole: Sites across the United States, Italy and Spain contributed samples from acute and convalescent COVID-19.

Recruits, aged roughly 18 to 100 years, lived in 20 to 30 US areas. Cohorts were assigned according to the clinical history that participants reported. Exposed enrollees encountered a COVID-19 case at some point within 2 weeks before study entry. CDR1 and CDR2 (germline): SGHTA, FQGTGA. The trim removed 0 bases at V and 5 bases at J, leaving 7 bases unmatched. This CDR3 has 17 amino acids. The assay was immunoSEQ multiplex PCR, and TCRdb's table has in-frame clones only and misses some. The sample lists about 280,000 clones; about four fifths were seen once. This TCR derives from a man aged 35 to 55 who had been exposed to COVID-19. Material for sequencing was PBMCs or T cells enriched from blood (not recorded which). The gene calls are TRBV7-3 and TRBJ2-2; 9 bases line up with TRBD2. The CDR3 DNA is TGTGCCAGCAGCTTAACGCCCGGACTAGCGATTACCGGGGAGCTGTTTTTT. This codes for CASSLTPGLAITGELFF.